The 27 T cell receptor beta chains below all came from one sample that was sequenced in a study of human CD8 memory T cell subsets. UMI-labeled 5' RACE was used to make TCR beta libraries. Reanalyzing the 5' RACE reads, TCRdb keeps one entry per CDR3 protein, without DNA. In total, the table holds 6,500 to 7,000 distinct CDR3 sequences. Sequenced material: CD8+ T cells from PBMCs. These receptors were collected from a human donor in good health.

V and J are TRBV2 and TRBJ1-1; the D call from TCRdb, TRBD1, cannot be confirmed without DNA. The length of the CDR3 is 13 residues. CDR1 is SNHLY and CDR2 is FYNNEI in the germline V gene. CDR3: CASSPRGGTEAFF.

The chain uses TRBV7-9 and TRBJ2-1. The germline V gene has CDR1 SEHNR and CDR2 FQNEAQ (reference sequence). This CDR3 region has 12 residues. CDR3 sequence: CASRTLGNEQFF.

J is TRBJ2-7 and V is TRBV7-9; TCRdb's D gene call, TRBD2, goes unchecked for lack of DNA. The CDR3 runs to 15 residues. Germline assignment: CDR1 SEHNR and CDR2 FQNEAQ (reference sequence). Here the CDR3 reads CASSLGLGRGYEQYF.

This chain uses TRBV12-3 or TRBV12-4 with TRBJ2-3. This CDR3 has 12 amino acids. CDR3 amino acids: CASSLRRDTQYF.

The chain couples TRBV7-8 to TRBJ2-5. The V gene's germline CDR1 is SGHVS and CDR2 FQNEAQ. The CDR3 has 12 residues. CDR3: CASSHQGETQYF.

V is TRBV12-3 or TRBV12-4 and J is TRBJ2-1; TCRdb calls TRBD2, which cannot be checked without DNA. The CDR3 length is 15 residues. CDR3 residues: CASSNSGNSYNEQFF.

This rearrangement joins TRBV12-3 or TRBV12-4 to TRBJ1-2; the D call of TRBD1 rests on TCRdb alone, since no DNA is present to check it. This CDR3 has 14 residues. The CDR3 reads CASSPPDRGYGYTF.

This sequence joins TRBV29-1 and TRBJ1-1. Per the germline V gene, CDR1 is SQVTM and CDR2 is ANQGSEA. The CDR3 length is 11 residues. The CDR3 sequence: CSVVINTEAFF.

The chain links TRBV14 to TRBJ2-7; TCRdb names TRBD1, which stays unverified in the absence of DNA. Germline CDR1 and CDR2: SGHDN and FVKESK. This CDR3 region has 16 residues. Here the CDR3 reads CASSQGVGLGAYEQYF.

V is TRBV28 and J is TRBJ2-7; the TRBD1 assignment by TCRdb is unverifiable without DNA. Germline CDR1 MDHEN, CDR2 SYDVKM. CDR3 length equals 13 residues. The CDR3 here is CASSEPQGSEQYF.

The chain uses TRBV7-9 and TRBJ2-3. From germline, CDR1 is SEHNR and CDR2 FQNEAQ (reference sequence). The CDR3 is 15 residues long. CDR3: CASSLLFLGADTQYF.

The gene calls are TRBV20-1 and TRBJ2-5; checking the TCRdb D call of TRBD2 is not possible without DNA. Germline CDR1 reads DFQATT; CDR2 reads SNEGSKA (reference sequence). This CDR3 is built from 17 residues. Here the CDR3 reads CSAGGGLAGRRLETQYF.

The chain uses TRBV29-1 and TRBJ2-7. The CDR3 runs to 13 residues. From germline, CDR1 is SQVTM and CDR2 ANQGSEA. The CDR3: CSVEDRSLYEQYF.

The gene calls are TRBV12-5 and TRBJ2-7. Germline V gene sequence: CDR1 LGHNT, CDR2 FRNRAP. CDR3 length: 12 residues. The CDR3 is CASVGSGYEQYF.

J is TRBJ2-1 and V is TRBV10-3; no DNA is available, so the TRBD2 call from TCRdb remains unchecked. The CDR3 is made up of 15 amino acids. The germline CDR1 and CDR2 sequences are ENHRY and SYGVKD. CDR3 amino acids: CAISPGTRNRNEQFF.

J is TRBJ2-1 and V is TRBV5-5; TCRdb's D gene call, TRBD1, goes unchecked for lack of DNA. The CDR3 consists of 14 residues. CDR1 and CDR2 (germline): SGHKS, YYEKEE (reference sequence). The CDR3 sequence is CASSLETGSNEQFF.

The V gene is TRBV7-9, the J gene TRBJ2-2; TCRdb's D call, TRBD2, is unchecked because there is no DNA. This CDR3 region has 15 residues. Germline values: CDR1 SEHNR, CDR2 FQNEAQ (reference sequence). The CDR3 sequence is CASSLSGLASGELFF.

J is TRBJ2-3 and V is TRBV2; TCRdb picks TRBD2, but there is no DNA to check that call. This CDR3 contains 17 residues. Germline lookup yields CDR1 SNHLY and CDR2 FYNNEI. The chain's CDR3 is CASSEELAGGPSDTQYF.

Measured by frequency, this clonotype is medium-sized. V gene TRBV7-6 combines with J gene TRBJ2-1; absent DNA, TCRdb's TRBD2 call cannot be checked. The CDR3 length is 16 residues. Germline CDR1 reads SGHVS; CDR2 reads FNYEAQ. The CDR3: CASSLGGGRALDEQFF.

Measured by frequency, this clonotype is medium-sized. V is TRBV10-3 and J is TRBJ2-5. The CDR3 is 15 amino acids. The germline V gene encodes CDR1 ENHRY and CDR2 SYGVKD. The CDR3 protein is CAISESSGVWETQYF.

The chain is built from TRBV20-1 and TRBJ2-1; TCRdb picks TRBD1, but there is no DNA to check that call. CDR1 and CDR2 from the germline V gene are DFQATT and SNEGSKA (reference sequence). This CDR3 comprises 17 residues. CDR3 residues: CSARSYPRDSSYNEQFF.

This chain links TRBV6-2 or TRBV6-3 with TRBJ2-5; TCRdb's D gene call, TRBD2, goes unchecked for lack of DNA. The germline CDR1 and CDR2 sequences are MNHEY and SVGEGT. The CDR3 is 15 residues long. The CDR3: CASSYGGDGRKTQYF.

This clonotype registers medium-sized by frequency. The chain combines TRBV3-1 with TRBJ2-1. CDR1 is LGHDT, CDR2 YNNKEL, per germline (reference sequence). This CDR3 is built from 15 residues. This CDR3 is CASSQVAYAYNEQFF.

The V and J genes are TRBV7-8 and TRBJ2-1; TCRdb's D call, TRBD1, is unchecked because there is no DNA. The CDR3 runs to 16 residues. In germline, CDR1 is SGHVS, CDR2 FQNEAQ. The CDR3 region is CASSPLARSSYNEQFF.

The chain carries TRBV7-9 and TRBJ1-4. Germline lookup yields CDR1 SEHNR and CDR2 FQNEAQ (reference sequence). CDR3 length: 11 amino acids. CDR3: CASSLLEKLFF. The entire variable domain, with the rest obtained from reference TRBV7-9 and TRBJ1-4, is as follows: DTGVSQNPRHKITKRGQNVTFRCDPISEHNRLYWYRQTLGQGPEFLTYFQNEAQLEKSRLLSDRFSAERPKGSFSTLEIQRTEQGDSAMYLCASSLLEKLFFGSGTQLSVL.

Frequency places this clonotype as medium-sized (0.01 to 0.1%). The chain joins TRBV7-2 to TRBJ1-5. The CDR3 is made up of 15 amino acids. Germline-derived CDR1 and CDR2 are SGHTA and FQGNSA. CDR3 in amino acids: CASSLGPYSNQPQHF.

This sequence joins TRBV27 and TRBJ2-1. Germline lookup yields CDR1 MNHEY and CDR2 SMNVEV (reference sequence). CDR3 size: 13 residues. The chain's CDR3 is CASSLSSYNEQFF.